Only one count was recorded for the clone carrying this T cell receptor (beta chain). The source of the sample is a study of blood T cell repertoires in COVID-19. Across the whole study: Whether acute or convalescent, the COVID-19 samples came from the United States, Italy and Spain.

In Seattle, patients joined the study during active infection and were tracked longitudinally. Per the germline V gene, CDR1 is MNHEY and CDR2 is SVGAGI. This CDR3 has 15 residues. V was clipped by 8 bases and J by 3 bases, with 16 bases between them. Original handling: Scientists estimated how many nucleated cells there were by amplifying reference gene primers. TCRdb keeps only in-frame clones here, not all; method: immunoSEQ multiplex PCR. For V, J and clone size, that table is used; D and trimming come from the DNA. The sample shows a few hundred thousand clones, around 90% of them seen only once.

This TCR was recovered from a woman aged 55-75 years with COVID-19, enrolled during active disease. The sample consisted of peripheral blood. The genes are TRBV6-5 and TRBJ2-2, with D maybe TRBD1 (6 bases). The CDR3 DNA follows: TGTGCCAGCCTCCCCGCTGGGGGCTACACCGGGGAGCTGTTTTTT. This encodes CASLPAGGYTGELFF.